These 30 T cell receptor beta chains share one sample of origin, sequenced in a study of blood T cell repertoires in COVID-19 (dated by TCRdb to about 2020). Receptors were amplified or captured by the immunoSEQ multiplex PCR assay. TCRdb mirrors the immuneACCESS table, restricted to in-frame sequences. Some clones are absent from its copies; in checked studies, under half trace to an unresolved V gene, and the reason for the others is unknown. The table for this sample lists around 240,000 clones; about 86% of them were counted only once. Of the sample, 3% to 3.5% is held by the ten largest clones. Sequencing was carried out using peripheral blood. Receptor source: a woman aged 25 to 39 who had recovered from COVID-19.

CDR3 in amino acids: CASSESGGARRDTQYF. The CDR3 nucleotides are TGTGCCAGCAGTGAAAGCGGGGGCGCGAGGAGAGATACGCAGTATTTT. The chain has TRBV6-1 and TRBJ2-3; TRBD2 matches at 8 bases. V was clipped by 2 bases and J by 5 bases; unmatched bases: 9. CDR3 length: 16 amino acids. Germline CDR1 is MNHNS and CDR2 is SASEGT.

The chain is built from TRBV5-1 and TRBJ2-7; 7 nucleotides agree with TRBD2. Trimming removed 5 bases from V and 7 bases from J; junction bases left unmatched: 15. The CDR3 length is 15 residues. The germline V gene has CDR1 SGHRS and CDR2 YFSETQ. The CDR3 reads CASRYTSGGAGEQYF. The CDR3, as DNA: TGCGCCAGCAGATATACTTCGGGGGGAGCGGGTGAGCAGTACTTC.

V and J are TRBV18 and TRBJ2-7; 12 bases line up with TRBD2. Trimming took 3 bases from V and 3 from J; bases not matched to a gene: 9. Germline CDR1 reads KGHSH; CDR2 reads LQKENI. The CDR3 loop spans 17 amino acids. CDR3 nucleotides: TGTGCCAGCTCACCGACTAGCGGGGGAAATTCAAACTACGAGCAGTACTTC. Its protein is CASSPTSGGNSNYEQYF.

The CDR3: CASSVGGPSYEQYF. The CDR3 DNA is TGTGCCAGCAGCGTAGGCGGTCCATCCTACGAGCAGTACTTC. The chain is built from TRBV9 and TRBJ2-7; D is unclear. The CDR3 has 14 residues. From germline, CDR1 is SGDLS and CDR2 YYNGEE. V was pared by 0 bases and J by 1 base, with 8 bases between.

The chain employs TRBV9 and TRBJ1-2, with 7 nucleotides matching TRBD1. Losses at the gene ends were 6 bases for V and 2 bases for J; bases not matched to a gene: 4. Germline lookup yields CDR1 SGDLS and CDR2 YYNGEE. This CDR3 contains 13 residues. The CDR3: CASNRQGNYGYTF. Here the CDR3 DNA reads TGTGCCAGCAACCGACAGGGCAACTATGGCTACACCTTC. The complete variable domain, with remaining parts taken from reference TRBV9 and TRBJ1-2, reads DSGVTQTPKHLITATGQRVTLRCSPRSGDLSVYWYQQSLDQGLQFLIQYYNGEERAKGNILERFSAQQFPDLHSELNLSSLELGDSALYFCASNRQGNYGYTFGSGTRLTVV.

J is TRBJ1-2 and V is TRBV9, with 9 bases aligning to TRBD1. J was trimmed by 4 bases and V by 6 bases; bases with no gene match: 7. This CDR3 region has 14 residues. Germline V gene data show CDR1 as SGDLS and CDR2 as YYNGEE. This chain's CDR3 is CASTRGQGIYGYTF. The CDR3 DNA reads as TGTGCCAGCACCCGCGGACAGGGGATCTATGGCTACACCTTC.

The CDR3 sequence is CASSQVGGSETQYF. CDR3 DNA sequence: TGTGCCAGCAGCCAAGTGGGAGGGTCAGAGACCCAGTACTTC. V and J are TRBV3-1 (or the pseudogene TRBV3-2) and TRBJ2-5, with TRBD2 matching 7 bases. This CDR3 contains 14 residues. J gave up 4 bases and V 1 base, and 3 bases lay outside the gene matches. Germline V gives CDR1 LGHDT, CDR2 YNNKEL (reference sequence).

The V gene is TRBV7-9, the J gene TRBJ2-7, with D possibly being TRBD1 (6 bases). This CDR3 comprises 17 residues. CDR1 SEHNR and CDR2 FQNEAQ come from the germline V gene (reference sequence). Trimming took off 4 bases at V and 0 bases at J, with 19 bases between the two ends. The CDR3 region is CASSSDPGQKNSYEQYF. DNA for the CDR3: TGTGCCAGCAGCTCCGACCCCGGACAGAAGAACTCCTACGAGCAGTACTTC.

The rearrangement links TRBV3-1 (or the pseudogene TRBV3-2) to TRBJ1-3, with D perhaps matching TRBD1 (6 bases). The germline CDR1 and CDR2 sequences are LGHDT and YNNKEL (reference sequence). The CDR3 is made up of 14 amino acids. The V and J ends lost 2 bases and 4 bases respectively, with 9 bases between them. The CDR3 nucleotides are TGTGCCAGCAGCCAACCGGGACACGGAAACACCATATATTTT. Its translation: CASSQPGHGNTIYF.

J is TRBJ2-3 and V is TRBV5-1; 13 nucleotides agree with TRBD2. Germline V gene lookup returns CDR1 SGHRS and CDR2 YFSETQ. This CDR3 is 18 amino acids long. After removal of 4 bases from V and 5 bases from J, the junction contained 13 bases not matched to a gene. The CDR3: CASSPGLAGVLGVDTQYF. As DNA, the CDR3 is TGCGCCAGCAGCCCAGGACTAGCGGGGGTCCTAGGGGTAGATACGCAGTATTTT.

V is TRBV28 and J is TRBJ2-7; 8 bases fit TRBD2. This CDR3 comprises 15 residues. V lost 5 bases to trimming and J lost 2 bases; unmatched junction nucleotides: 8. CDR1 is MDHEN and CDR2 is SYDVKM in the germline V gene. CDR3 nucleotide sequence: TGTGCCAGCAGTCCGGGGGGGGGCCAACCCTACGAGCAGTACTTC. Protein sequence: CASSPGGGQPYEQYF.

Here the CDR3 reads CASSVAAGSVGELFF. The CDR3 bases are TGTGCCAGCAGTGTCGCGGCAGGGTCGGTCGGGGAGCTGTTTTTT. The V gene is TRBV2, the J gene TRBJ2-2; D might be TRBD1 (5 bases). Germline CDR1 reads SNHLY; CDR2 reads FYNNEI. V dropped 4 bases and J dropped 7 bases, with 16 bases sitting between them. This CDR3 contains 15 residues. The entire variable domain, with the rest obtained from reference TRBV2 and TRBJ2-2, is as follows: EPEVTQTPSHQVTQMGQEVILRCVPISNHLYFYWYRQILGQKVEFLVSFYNNEISEKSEIFDDQFSVERPDGSNFTLKIRSTKLEDSAMYFCASSVAAGSVGELFFGEGSRLTVL.

The chain couples TRBV7-9 to TRBJ1-3; no firm D call. Trimming pared 4 bases from V and 4 bases from J, leaving 14 bases between. CDR3 length: 15 amino acids. In germline, CDR1 is SEHNR, CDR2 FQNEAQ (reference sequence). The CDR3 sequence is CASSYDAVGGNTIYF. CDR3 DNA: TGTGCCAGCAGCTATGACGCGGTCGGGGGAAACACCATATATTTT. The full variable domain, with the rest looked up from reference TRBV7-9 and TRBJ1-3, is DTGVSQNPRHKITKRGQNVTFRCDPISEHNRLYWYRQTLGQGPEFLTYFQNEAQLEKSRLLSDRFSAERPKGSFSTLEIQRTEQGDSAMYLCASSYDAVGGNTIYFGEGSWLTVV.

This rearrangement joins TRBV4-3 to TRBJ1-1; D might be TRBD1 (5 bases). The V gene's germline CDR1 is LGHNA and CDR2 YSLEER. CDR3 length: 15 residues. Trimming shortened V by 3 bases and J by 3 bases, and 14 bases separated the two germline ends. The CDR3 is CASSQVAGGDTEAFF. The DNA of the CDR3 is TGCGCCAGCAGCCAGGTCGCTGGGGGGGACACTGAAGCTTTCTTT.

This chain joins TRBV7-9 and TRBJ2-5, with D tentatively TRBD2 (6 bases). Trimming removed 1 base at V and 5 bases at J, with 11 bases between. This CDR3 region has 14 residues. CDR1 is SEHNR and CDR2 is FQNEAQ in the germline V gene (reference sequence). The CDR3 coding sequence is TGTGCCAGCAGCTTAGGACGACGGGAGGAGACCCAGTACTTC. It is translated as CASSLGRREETQYF.

V is TRBV12-3 or TRBV12-4 and J is TRBJ1-1; unclear D gene. This CDR3 is built from 12 residues. Trimming removed 6 bases at V and 1 base at J, with 6 bases between. CDR3 nucleotide sequence: TGTGCCAGCAGCCGCAGGAACACTGAAGCTTTCTTT. Translation gives CASSRRNTEAFF.

V usage is TRBV25-1 and J usage is TRBJ1-3; D perhaps matches TRBD1 (5 bases). This CDR3 spans 13 amino acids. The ends were cut back, 1 base at V and 8 bases at J, with 9 bases in the middle. Germline CDR1 and CDR2: MGHDK and SYGVNS. CDR3 nucleotide sequence: TGTGCCAGCAGTGAATTTGGGGGGGACACCATATATTTT. This codes for CASSEFGGDTIYF.

V usage is TRBV5-1 and J usage is TRBJ1-4, with no clear D. The CDR3 length is 15 residues. Germline V CDR1 and CDR2: SGHRS, YFSETQ. V was pared by 6 bases and J by 0 bases, with 12 bases between. The CDR3 coding sequence is TGCGCCAGCACCCTAAATTATGCAACTAATGAAAAACTGTTTTTT. Translating gives CASTLNYATNEKLFF.

This clone was seen more than once but under ten times. The chain employs TRBV6-5 and TRBJ2-7, with 9 bases aligning to TRBD1. This CDR3 has 13 residues. CDR1 is MNHEY and CDR2 is SVGAGI in the germline V gene. The junction had 6 bases not matched to a gene; V was cut back by 5 bases and J by 7 bases. The CDR3 sequence: CASSKTGGGEQYF. In DNA form, the CDR3 reads TGTGCCAGCAGTAAGACAGGGGGTGGTGAGCAGTACTTC.

The chain links TRBV7-9 to TRBJ1-5, with TRBD1 matching 9 bases. CDR1 is SEHNR and CDR2 is FQNEAQ in the germline V gene (reference sequence). Trimming removed 5 bases from V and 2 bases from J; junction bases left unmatched: 10. This CDR3 has 17 residues. CDR3 nucleotides: TGTGCCAGCAGCCCTCAACAGGGGGCGCAGGGCAATCAGCCCCAGCATTTT. Protein sequence: CASSPQQGAQGNQPQHF. Looking up the rest from reference TRBV7-9 and TRBJ1-5 gives the full variable domain: DTGVSQNPRHKITKRGQNVTFRCDPISEHNRLYWYRQTLGQGPEFLTYFQNEAQLEKSRLLSDRFSAERPKGSFSTLEIQRTEQGDSAMYLCASSPQQGAQGNQPQHFGDGTRLSIL.

The chain employs TRBV7-9 and TRBJ2-2; 11 positions agree with TRBD1. The J segment lost 6 bases and the V segment lost 5 bases, leaving 8 bases of the junction unmatched. Germline V gene sequence: CDR1 SEHNR, CDR2 FQNEAQ (reference sequence). This CDR3 has 16 residues. DNA for the CDR3: TGTGCCAGCAGCCCACCCGGGACAGGGGGGGCCGGGGAGCTGTTTTTT. This translates into CASSPPGTGGAGELFF.

This chain uses TRBV5-6 with TRBJ1-5; D remains ambiguous. Trimming shortened V by 1 base and J by 5 bases, and 4 bases separated the two germline ends. There are 12 residues in the CDR3. CDR1 is SGHDT and CDR2 is YYEEEE in the germline V gene. The CDR3 DNA sequence: TGTGCCAGCAGCTTGCCGGATCAGCCCCAGCATTTT. Amino acids: CASSLPDQPQHF.

The CDR3 bases are TGTGCCAGCAGGGTGGGAGGATCGCAAGAGACCCAGTACTTC. Its translation is CASRVGGSQETQYF. The chain joins TRBV5-4 to TRBJ2-5, with D tentatively TRBD2 (6 bases). The CDR3 totals 14 residues. Germline V gene lookup returns CDR1 SGHNT and CDR2 YYREEE (reference sequence). Deletions cut 5 bases from V and 2 bases from J, with 13 bases between.

V usage is TRBV5-1 and J usage is TRBJ2-5; a weak D match, TRBD1 (6 bases). Deletions cut 2 bases from V and 0 bases from J, with 14 bases between. The CDR3 sequence is 16 residues long. CDR1 is SGHRS and CDR2 is YFSETQ in the germline V gene. CDR3 residues: CASSFPTRGYQETQYF. In nucleotides, the CDR3 is TGCGCCAGCAGCTTCCCTACGAGGGGGTACCAAGAGACCCAGTACTTC.

V gene TRBV7-9 combines with J gene TRBJ2-1; a possible D gene is TRBD1 (6 bases). Germline CDR1 is SEHNR and CDR2 is FQNEAQ (reference sequence). The CDR3 spans 15 residues. Trimming removed 3 bases from V and 4 bases from J, with 13 bases in between. Written as DNA, the CDR3 is TGTGCCAGCAGCTTCGTGGACAGAGATTACAATGAGCAGTTCTTC. This sequence encodes CASSFVDRDYNEQFF.

The V call is TRBV5-4, the J call TRBJ2-1; 8 bases align to TRBD1. The V segment lost 1 base and the J segment 5 bases; nucleotides outside the gene matches: 5. Germline CDR1 reads SGHNT; CDR2 reads YYREEE (reference sequence). CDR3 length equals 15 residues. The DNA for the CDR3 is TGTGCCAGCAGCTTGTCTTGGACAGGGAACAATGAGCAGTTCTTC. Residues: CASSLSWTGNNEQFF.

Written as DNA, the CDR3 is TGCGCCAGCAGTTTCGGGACAGGGGAGAACACTGAAGCTTTCTTT. This translates into CASSFGTGENTEAFF. V gene TRBV5-1 combines with J gene TRBJ1-1, with 10 bases identical to TRBD1. Trimming removed 5 bases from V and 1 base from J; junction bases left unmatched: 5. The CDR3 sequence is 15 residues long. Germline values: CDR1 SGHRS, CDR2 YFSETQ.

This sequence joins TRBV5-1 and TRBJ1-2; D is uncertain. Germline V CDR1 and CDR2: SGHRS, YFSETQ. The CDR3 consists of 14 residues. V was clipped by 0 bases and J by 1 base, with 7 bases between them. The chain's CDR3 is CASSLDTVNYGYTF. CDR3 DNA: TGCGCCAGCAGCTTGGACACCGTTAACTATGGCTACACCTTC.

This chain connects TRBV5-1 to TRBJ2-1, with 11 positions matching TRBD2. This CDR3 is 16 amino acids long. Germline V lookup: CDR1 SGHRS, CDR2 YFSETQ. J lost 2 bases, V lost 4 bases, and 5 bases had no gene match. In nucleotides, the CDR3 is TGCGCCAGCAGCCTAGGGACTAGCGGTGCCTACAATGAGCAGTTCTTC. Amino acids: CASSLGTSGAYNEQFF.

The gene calls are TRBV5-5 and TRBJ2-1; D might be TRBD1 (6 bases). This CDR3 spans 13 amino acids. Trimming took off 4 bases at V and 10 bases at J, with 15 bases between the two ends. Germline loops: CDR1 SGHKS, CDR2 YYEKEE (reference sequence). The CDR3 DNA sequence: TGTGCCAGCAGCAGTCAGGGGTTGAGCGAGCAGTTCTTC. This codes for CASSSQGLSEQFF. Full variable domain (rest looked up from reference TRBV5-5 and TRBJ2-1): DAGVTQSPTHLIKTRGQQVTLRCSPISGHKSVSWYQQVLGQGPQFIFQYYEKEERGRGNFPDRFSARQFPNYSSELNVNALLLGDSALYLCASSSQGLSEQFFGPGTRLTVL.